The clone carrying this TCR beta chain was found a few times. The TCRbeta library incorporated unique molecular identifiers. TCRdb reprocessed the PCR reads via MiXCR and lists one record per CDR3 protein. The sample has 150,000 to 200,000 distinct CDR3 sequences, about 14% seen once. The data were obtained in a study of T-cell reconstitution after alpha-beta-depleted transplantation in children. The starting material was PBMCs from the stem cell graft donor, obtained from the stem cell graft. The TCR comes from a human donor who donated a stem cell graft to a child with acute lymphoblastic leukemia.

The CDR3 sequence is CASSRQGATGEQFF. The CDR3 bases are TGCGCCAGCAGCCGACAGGGGGCTACAGGTGAGCAGTTCTTC. This chain uses TRBV5-1 with TRBJ2-1; the match to TRBD1 covers 10 bases. Germline values: CDR1 SGHRS, CDR2 YFSETQ. The V and J ends lost 4 bases and 9 bases, in that order; junction bases with no gene match: 7. The CDR3 consists of 14 residues.